Only a few counts were recorded for the clone carrying this T cell receptor (beta chain). The target antigen is unknown. This entry is derived from a study of T cell repertoires in cytomegalovirus infection. Study results and caveats: In two of eight donors, the top clonotype was HLA-C-restricted CMV-specific.

MiXCR, applied by TCRdb to the reads, yields one record per CDR3 protein. The sample consists of roughly 120,000 distinct CDR3 sequences, about 31% of them appearing once. This clonotype was sampled from a human donor in good health (CMV status not recorded). Some clones in this sample may be carry-over from other donors' samples. The starting material was CD8+ T cells from cultured PBMCs, obtained from culture after CMV antigen stimulation.

CDR3 DNA: TGTGCCAGCAGTTTAGGTCCGGGCTTAGTGGGAAACACCATATATTTT. Translating gives CASSLGPGLVGNTIYF. The chain couples TRBV12-3 or TRBV12-4 to TRBJ1-3; D remains unclear. V was trimmed by 1 base and J by 4 bases, leaving 14 bases between them. The CDR3 consists of 16 residues.